The 29 T cell receptor beta chains below come from one sample, sequenced in a study of T-cell reconstitution after alpha-beta-depleted transplantation in children. Notes on the study in general: T-cell counts and diversity at one year post-transplant came mainly from newly produced T cells.

These receptors are not linked to any known antigen. The TCRbeta library incorporated unique molecular identifiers. TCRdb passed the PCR reads through MiXCR, listing each CDR3 protein once. The data contain about 290,000 distinct CDR3 sequences, around 7.1% of them seen just once; the ten biggest clones take up 9.1%. Material: peripheral blood, obtained 360 days after TCRalphabeta/CD19-depleted stem cell transplant. These receptors all come from a female patient aged 2 to 10 who had a stem cell transplant for Fanconi anemia, so the T cells may come from the graft donor.

In its sample, this clonotype was seen a few times. The chain uses TRBV7-6 and TRBJ2-3; no clear D. Trimming cost V 5 bases and J 3 bases, with 9 bases left between them. This CDR3 has 13 amino acids. Germline values: CDR1 SGHVS, CDR2 FNYEAQ. CDR3 protein: CASSVSQTDTQYF. The CDR3 nucleotides read TGTGCCAGCAGCGTCTCGCAAACAGATACGCAGTATTTT.

The chain links TRBV11-2 to TRBJ2-2; a weak D match, TRBD2 (6 bases). Trimming left V 5 bases short and J 5 bases short, with 9 bases between. CDR3 size: 13 residues. Germline CDR1 reads SGHAT; CDR2 reads FQNNGV. The CDR3 region is CASSRDWTGELFF. The CDR3 coding sequence is TGTGCCAGCAGCCGGGACTGGACCGGGGAGCTGTTTTTT.

This clonotype was recorded many times. J is TRBJ2-7 and V is TRBV3-1; tentatively, D is TRBD1 or TRBD2 (6 bases each). Germline V gene lookup returns CDR1 LGHDT and CDR2 YNNKEL (reference sequence). V lost 0 bases and J 0 bases, leaving 12 bases between the germline ends. This CDR3 is built from 16 residues. CDR3 sequence reads: CASSQDVGGSSYEQYF. CDR3 coding DNA: TGTGCCAGCAGCCAAGATGTGGGGGGCAGCTCCTACGAGCAGTACTTC.

This clonotype was detected ten times or more. The rearrangement links TRBV18 to TRBJ2-2, with D perhaps TRBD2 (5 bases). The CDR3 consists of 16 residues. Germline CDR1 reads KGHSH; CDR2 reads LQKENI. The V end lost 2 bases, the J end lost 3 bases, and 13 bases lay between the germline ends. CDR3 DNA sequence: TGTGCCAGCTCACCAAGGTCCGGACTTGACACCGGGGAGCTGTTTTTT. Translated, it gives CASSPRSGLDTGELFF.

This rearrangement joins TRBV11-2 to TRBJ2-7, with 8 bases matching TRBD1. Germline CDR1 reads SGHAT; CDR2 reads FQNNGV. The CDR3 is made up of 17 amino acids. J lost 0 bases, V lost 1 base, and 8 bases had no gene match. The CDR3 DNA reads TGTGCCAGCAGCTTAGGCCCCGGACAGGGAAGCTCCTACGAGCAGTACGTC. Protein: CASSLGPGQGSSYEQYV.

This clonotype was seen a few times. The chain has TRBV20-1 and TRBJ1-1; tentatively, D is TRBD1 (6 bases). CDR1 and CDR2 (germline): DFQATT, SNEGSKA (reference sequence). Trimming took 6 bases from V and 6 from J, leaving 8 bases between them. The CDR3 loop spans 10 amino acids. As DNA, the CDR3 is TGCAGTGCGGGGGCCGCTGAAGCTTTCTTT. This sequence encodes CSAGAAEAFF.

This clonotype was seen ten or more times. V gene TRBV2 combines with J gene TRBJ2-5; tentative D call: TRBD2 (5 bases). CDR3 length: 13 amino acids. The ends were cut back, 6 bases at V and 2 bases at J, with 10 bases in the middle. CDR1 and CDR2 from the germline V gene are SNHLY and FYNNEI. The CDR3: CASRALGQETQYF. The CDR3 region has the DNA TGTGCCAGCAGGGCACTAGGTCAAGAGACCCAGTACTTC.

This clonotype was counted at least ten times. This chain joins TRBV5-1 and TRBJ2-1; 7 bases line up with TRBD2. The V gene end was trimmed by 4 bases and the J gene end by 2 bases; junction bases not matched to a gene: 6. CDR1 is SGHRS, CDR2 YFSETQ, per germline. This CDR3 has 15 residues. CDR3 sequence reads: CASSPLTSTYNEQFF. The CDR3, as DNA: TGCGCCAGCAGCCCACTGACTAGCACCTACAATGAGCAGTTCTTC.

The sample holds many counts of this clonotype. This rearrangement joins TRBV28 to TRBJ2-7; maybe TRBD1 (5 bases). This CDR3 region has 15 residues. CDR1 is MDHEN, CDR2 SYDVKM, per germline. Trimming shortened V by 6 bases and J by 7 bases, and 22 bases separated the two germline ends. In DNA, the CDR3 is TGTGCCAGCAGCCAAGGGGTTTGGGGTCTAAGGGAGCAGTACGTC. Protein sequence: CASSQGVWGLREQYV.

This clonotype was counted a few times. The chain combines TRBV27 with TRBJ2-7; a possible D gene is TRBD2 (5 bases). Germline V gene sequence: CDR1 MNHEY, CDR2 SMNVEV (reference sequence). This CDR3 has 13 amino acids. The V end was cut by 5 bases, the J end by 2 bases, with 10 bases between. This chain's CDR3 is CASSPGIAYEQYF. The CDR3 nucleotides are TGTGCCAGCAGTCCCGGGATAGCCTACGAGCAGTACTTC.

This chain connects TRBV7-2 to TRBJ1-6; D gene ambiguous. Germline CDR1 SGHTA, CDR2 FQGNSA. V lost 3 bases and J lost 10, with 13 bases in between. The CDR3 covers 14 residues. The CDR3, as DNA: TGTGCCAGCAGCTTGGGCGGAGGGAACTCACCCCTCCACTTT. It translates to CASSLGGGNSPLHF.

V is TRBV2 and J is TRBJ2-2; D call uncertain. V shed 6 bases and J shed 8 bases, with 10 bases lying between them. Germline values: CDR1 SNHLY, CDR2 FYNNEI. CDR3 length equals 12 residues. This chain's CDR3 is CASRPMAGELFF. CDR3 sequence (DNA): TGTGCCAGCAGACCCATGGCGGGGGAGCTGTTTTTT.

This clonotype has a handful of counts. V usage is TRBV3-1 and J usage is TRBJ1-1, with a tentative D call TRBD1 (5 bases). This CDR3 region has 12 residues. V shed 3 bases and J shed 7 bases, with 9 bases lying between them. Germline loops: CDR1 LGHDT, CDR2 YNNKEL (reference sequence). The CDR3 loop reads CASSHWGDEAFF. The DNA for the CDR3 is TGTGCCAGCAGCCACTGGGGGGATGAAGCTTTCTTT.

This clonotype was recorded at least ten times. This chain connects TRBV2 to TRBJ2-1, with D hard to call. Trimming removed 3 bases at V and 7 bases at J, with 10 bases between. The germline V gene encodes CDR1 SNHLY and CDR2 FYNNEI. CDR3 length: 13 residues. The CDR3 sequence is CASSEGWRNEQFF. Written as DNA, the CDR3 is TGTGCCAGCAGTGAGGGGTGGCGAAATGAGCAGTTCTTC.

This sequence joins TRBV30 and TRBJ2-7, with D hard to call. The CDR3 has 11 amino acids. V lost 4 bases and J lost 6, with 10 bases in between. Germline-derived CDR1 and CDR2 are GTSNPN and SVGIG (reference sequence). The CDR3 DNA reads TGTGCCTGGAAAGAGTGGGCCGAGCAGTACTTC. The encoded protein is CAWKEWAEQYF.

This clonotype was observed many times. The chain joins TRBV2 to TRBJ2-7; TRBD1 agrees at 10 bases. Per germline, CDR1 SNHLY and CDR2 FYNNEI. Trimming cost V 6 bases and J 6 bases; bases outside gene matches: 8. This CDR3 has 14 amino acids. The CDR3 region is CASSAGTGVGEQYF. The CDR3 DNA follows: TGTGCCAGCAGCGCCGGGACAGGGGTCGGCGAGCAGTACTTC.

This clonotype was found many times. The V gene is TRBV6-1, the J gene TRBJ2-6; D is unclear. This CDR3 contains 13 residues. Per the germline V gene, CDR1 is MNHNS and CDR2 is SASEGT. Trimming left V 2 bases short and J 11 bases short, with 10 bases between. CDR3 in amino acids: CASSEIPAHVLTF. CDR3 bases: TGTGCCAGCAGTGAAATCCCAGCACACGTCCTGACTTTC.

This clonotype was counted ten times or more. The chain joins TRBV12-3 or TRBV12-4 to TRBJ1-1; D is uncertain. The CDR3 consists of 12 residues. V was clipped by 3 bases and J by 2 bases, with 4 bases between them. The CDR3 sequence is CASSFQNTEAFF. The CDR3 region has the DNA TGTGCCAGCAGTTTTCAAAACACTGAAGCTTTCTTT.

The genes are TRBV9 and TRBJ1-1; D might be TRBD1 (5 bases). The CDR3 extends over 14 amino acids. The V and J ends lost 7 bases and 6 bases respectively, with 19 bases between them. Looked up from germline, CDR1 is SGDLS and CDR2 is YYNGEE. The CDR3 region has the DNA TGTGCCAGCGATGGGTGGGACCCAAGGTCTGAAGCTTTCTTT. This translates into CASDGWDPRSEAFF.

This clonotype was observed a few times. This chain connects TRBV7-2 to TRBJ1-3, with D unclear. CDR1 and CDR2 from the germline V gene are SGHTA and FQGNSA. Trimming removed 5 bases from V and 0 bases from J, with 11 bases in between. The CDR3 extends over 15 amino acids. The DNA of the CDR3 is TGTGCCAGCAGCCCCGAAACCAACTCTGGAAACACCATATATTTT. This codes for CASSPETNSGNTIYF.

In its sample, this clonotype was seen a few times. The chain links TRBV19 to TRBJ2-3, with D possibly TRBD1 on 6 matching bases. CDR1 and CDR2 from the germline V gene are LNHDA and SQIVND (reference sequence). The CDR3 sequence is 15 residues long. Trimming stripped 10 bases from V and 2 bases from J, with 19 bases between. The CDR3 is CATLPPTGLTDTQYF. The CDR3 coding sequence is TGTGCCACCCTCCCCCCTACAGGGCTCACAGATACGCAGTATTTT.

This clonotype occurred a few times. The chain couples TRBV20-1 to TRBJ1-1; D is unclear. CDR3 size: 12 residues. From germline, CDR1 is DFQATT and CDR2 SNEGSKA (reference sequence). The ends were cut back, 5 bases at V and 5 bases at J, with 12 bases in the middle. Here the CDR3 reads CSASDPGTEAFF. Here the CDR3 DNA reads TGCAGTGCTTCGGACCCTGGGACTGAAGCTTTCTTT.

This clonotype was recorded at least ten times. The CDR3 nucleotides are TGTGCCAGCCACAGGGGTGGCACAGATACGCAGTATTTT. Encoded protein: CASHRGGTDTQYF. V usage is TRBV6-2 or TRBV6-3 and J usage is TRBJ2-3, with TRBD1 matching over 7 bases. This CDR3 is 13 amino acids long. Germline values: CDR1 MNHEY, CDR2 SVGEGT. Trimming at V came to 8 bases and at J to 1 base, leaving 3 bases not matched to a gene.

This chain joins TRBV15 and TRBJ1-1; D might be TRBD1 (6 bases). CDR1 is LNHNV, CDR2 YYDKDF, per germline (reference sequence). The CDR3 consists of 18 residues. V was trimmed by 0 bases and J by 7 bases, leaving 24 bases between them. As DNA, the CDR3 is TGTGCCACCAGCAGAGATTTGGGAAAATGGGGGGCGCATAATGAAGCTTTCTTT. It specifies CATSRDLGKWGAHNEAFF.

Only a few counts were recorded for this clonotype. The CDR3 bases are TGCGCCAGCAGCCCTTTGAAGGGAAGAGTGGAAAAACTGTTTTTT. Its protein is CASSPLKGRVEKLFF. The rearrangement joins TRBV4-3 to TRBJ1-4, with D unresolved. Looked up from germline, CDR1 is LGHNA and CDR2 is YSLEER. This CDR3 is built from 15 residues. The V gene lost 4 bases and the J gene lost 8 bases, with 17 bases spanning the gap.

This clonotype was counted ten times or more. The J gene is TRBJ2-5, the V gene TRBV28; the D gene is possibly TRBD2 (6 bases). The CDR3 runs to 17 residues. Trimming took 4 bases from V and 3 from J, leaving 21 bases between them. CDR1 and CDR2 (germline): MDHEN, SYDVKM. In DNA form, the CDR3 reads TGTGCCAGCAGTTACCTACTCGGCAGTACGGGGGAAGAGACCCAGTACTTC. It encodes CASSYLLGSTGEETQYF.

The chain's CDR3 is CASSMWWGYYEQYF. The DNA of the CDR3 is TGTGCCAGTAGTATGTGGTGGGGATACTACGAGCAGTACTTC. The chain uses TRBV19 and TRBJ2-7; D gene unclear. CDR3 length equals 14 residues. The germline V gene encodes CDR1 LNHDA and CDR2 SQIVND (reference sequence). V lost 3 bases and J lost 3, with 12 bases in between.

This clonotype was detected many times. This chain uses TRBV2 with TRBJ2-1, with D tentatively TRBD1 (5 bases). The CDR3 is made up of 15 amino acids. V lost 8 bases, J lost 4 bases, and 18 bases lay in between. From germline, CDR1 is SNHLY and CDR2 FYNNEI. This CDR3 reads CASPPPGLVYNEQFF. Written as DNA, the CDR3 is TGTGCCAGCCCCCCCCCAGGGCTAGTTTACAATGAGCAGTTCTTC.

In this sample, this clonotype turned up many times. The J gene is TRBJ2-1, the V gene TRBV28; no reliable D call. Trimming pared 4 bases from V and 7 bases from J, leaving 17 bases between. The germline V gene encodes CDR1 MDHEN and CDR2 SYDVKM. This CDR3 spans 15 amino acids. The CDR3 coding sequence is TGTGCCAGCAGTTCAGGACCTAGGTCGAGGAATGAGCAGTTCTTC. This gives the protein CASSSGPRSRNEQFF. The full variable domain, with the rest looked up from reference TRBV28 and TRBJ2-1, is DVKVTQSSRYLVKRTGEKVFLECVQDMDHENMFWYRQDPGLGLRLIYFSYDVKMKEKGDIPEGYSVSREKKERFSLILESASTNQTSMYLCASSSGPRSRNEQFFGPGTRLTVL.